Presented here are 3 T cell receptor beta chains from one specimen sequenced in a study of long-term antiretroviral therapy in people with HIV. They ran version v3.0 of the immunoSEQ assay at survey level. TCRdb keeps only in-frame clones here, not all; method: immunoSEQ multiplex PCR. Among 32,000 or so clones listed, roughly 80% were seen once. Sequences were derived from unsorted PBMCs, sampled 2 years after starting antiretroviral therapy. The source is a woman aged 45-60 years with HIV.

The chain carries TRBV5-6 and TRBJ2-1; D not certain. The CDR3 runs 14 residues. The germline V and J ends were trimmed by 1 base and 4 bases, with 9 bases remaining between them. From germline, CDR1 is SGHDT and CDR2 YYEEEE. The CDR3 region has the DNA TGTGCCAGCAGCTTGTCCTATCGGTACAATGAGCAGTTCTTC. Its protein product is CASSLSYRYNEQFF. Drawing the rest from reference TRBV5-6 and TRBJ2-1, the complete variable domain is DAGVTQSPTHLIKTRGQQVTLRCSPKSGHDTVSWYQQALGQGPQFIFQYYEEEERQRGNFPDRFSGHQFPNYSSELNVNALLLGDSALYLCASSLSYRYNEQFFGPGTRLTVL.

The chain has TRBV18 and TRBJ1-2; TRBD1 matches 9 bases. The CDR3 has 14 amino acids. The ends lost 6 bases at V and 4 bases at J; junction bases unmatched: 6. Looked up from germline, CDR1 is KGHSH and CDR2 is LQKENI. DNA of the CDR3: TGTGCCAGCTCCCGGGACAGGGATACCTATGGCTACACCTTC. Translation: CASSRDRDTYGYTF.

This clone was recorded a few times. The chain links TRBV19 to TRBJ1-5; a weak D match, TRBD1 (5 bases). Trimming shortened V by 9 bases and J by 6 bases, and 18 bases separated the two germline ends. CDR1 and CDR2 from the germline V gene are LNHDA and SQIVND (reference sequence). The CDR3 is 14 residues long. The CDR3 reads CASQGGEYGQPQHF. In DNA, the CDR3 is TGTGCCAGCCAGGGAGGGGAATACGGTCAGCCCCAGCATTTT.